What follows is one T cell receptor (beta chain) and its context. In this sample, this clonotype turned up many times. Its specific antigen is unknown. Per-base qualities were not stored, and no clone one base away is much larger. This entry belongs to a study of T cells in Graves' hyperthyroidism and ophthalmopathy (dated by TCRdb to about 2019). Background on the whole study: Peripheral blood was sampled at the time of initial diagnosis, prior to any treatment. To identify distinguishing TCR V-J signatures, a discovery cohort of 90 to 100 patients was used, comprising some 45 with Graves' ophthalmopathy and some 57 with stable Graves' hyperthyroidism. The roughly 99 discovery patients were divided at random into training and test sets in a 7:3 ratio. TCR Vbeta CDR3 sequencing of some 140 peripheral blood samples (roughly 43 ophthalmopathy, roughly 74 hyperthyroidism and roughly 17 progressor patients) is reported in the paper. Prospective prediction of ophthalmopathy was tested in an independent validation cohort consisting of 18 hyperthyroidism patients and around 16 patients who later progressed to ophthalmopathy. The study also compared thyroid tissue and blood T-cell repertoires from more than five Graves' hyperthyroidism patients. After sampling, hyperthyroidism patients received methimazole starting at 30 mg daily, and ophthalmopathy patients received high-dose intravenous methylprednisolone.

Results the study describes overall, beyond this receptor: A model built on a 13 V-J signature distinguished ophthalmopathy from stable hyperthyroidism, reaching 85% to 90% sensitivity and 81% to 83% specificity in cross-validation and 80%/75% in testing. During validation, the model predicted progression to ophthalmopathy a median of approximately 6 months ahead of onset, with roughly 65% sensitivity and 72.22% specificity. No statistical method was used to set the sample size in advance, and investigators knew the group allocation. Most expanded thyroid clonotypes (frequency above 0.001) were also detected in blood, suggesting blood repertoires may reflect thyroid immune responses.

Ophthalmopathy patients had moderately to severely active disease, Clinical Activity Score of at least 3, NOSPECS grade of at least 4, and duration under 3 months. The study excluded patients with uncontrolled infections, other autoimmune diseases, pregnancy or lactation. Diagnoses were established on the basis of clinical symptoms, serum thyroxine and TRAb, thyroid ultrasound, and orbital computed tomography. Ficoll-Paque density gradient centrifugation was used to isolate PBMCs from 10 ml of fresh peripheral blood. Total RNA was extracted using Trizol reagent, and RNA quality was assessed on an Agilent 2100 Bioanalyzer. Amplification of TCR beta CDR3 regions was carried out from RNA transcripts. For the first round of RT-PCR on the TCR CDR3, the HTBI primer set was used together with the Qiagen OneStep RT-PCR kit. Libraries were constructed in a second round of multiplex PCR, after which size selection and purification were carried out. The libraries were sequenced on an Illumina HiSeq2000 using paired-end 100 bp reads. Concerning the study's data processing: Raw data were processed with SOAPnuke, discarding reads with adapters, uncalled bases, mean Phred below 15, or no exact constant-primer or identifier match. High-quality paired reads were merged with COPE v1.2.5, and unique nucleotide sequences were defined as clonotypes. MiTCR v1.1 was used to align clonotypes to the IMGT TRBV, TRBD and TRBJ reference segments. The analysis included only V-J combinations with a frequency above 0.0001, which together covered 99% to 99.2% of the repertoires. A TCS score was defined as the ratio between F50 (clonal expansion) and ExV (chaos), using BLOSUM62-based TCRdist between CDR3 peptides within each V-J. Welch's t-statistics and random forest reduced 450 to 600 V-J features to 13, which were used in a naive Bayes classifier (R e1071). The public reads were reanalyzed by TCRdb: fastp trimming at Q25, MiXCR alignment, in-frame beta chains only. Merged by CDR3 protein, the rows form single entries marked with the most common genes and DNA. The V and J calls, along with clone size, are taken from TCRdb and not from the paper's own processing. Here the sample has about 290,000 distinct CDR3 sequences; 15% to 20% occur a single time. The ten largest clonotypes hold approximately 35% of the sample.

Including cysteine and phenylalanine, the CDR3 has 18 amino acids. The entry retains the CDR3 DNA only, 54 bases that are in frame from base 1. Based on the germline V gene, the CDR1 and CDR2 sequences are SGHVS and FQNEAQ. After removal of 1 base from V and 4 bases from J, the junction retains 11 bases not matched to a gene. Material for sequencing was blood. Recombination linked TRBV7-8 to TRBJ2-1; 9 central nucleotides agree with TRBD2. The TCR sequence derives from a man aged 45-65 years with Graves' ophthalmopathy. The sequence in DNA is TGTGCCAGCAGCTTAGAACTAGCGGGCCTTGCCAATTACAATGAGCAGTTCTTC. The translation is CASSLELAGLANYNEQFF.